These T cell receptor beta chains were read from a single sample in a study of T cells in Graves' hyperthyroidism and ophthalmopathy. TCRdb independently ran MiXCR on the multiplex PCR reads; one entry per CDR3 protein. The sample yields about 500,000 distinct CDR3 sequences, about 16% seen once. Sample: blood. Receptors originate from a woman aged 25-40 years with Graves' ophthalmopathy. Each CDR3 is given with its conserved first and last residue. Fields, in order: V gene, J gene, clone size, D gene, CDR3 protein, CDR3 DNA. D genes are given only for firm matches. Size values are once, few and many counts, or a class for expanded clones, and some rows have none.

TRBV29-1	TRBJ1-1	.	.	CSVGGRLNTEAFF	TGCAGCGTGGGTGGACGTTTGAACACTGAAGCTTTCTTT
TRBV11-2	TRBJ1-1	many	.	CASSLGAGSEAFF	TGTGCCAGCAGCTTAGGGGCGGGCTCTGAAGCTTTCTTT
TRBV5-1	TRBJ2-7	many	.	CASSDGAGYSYEQYF	TGCGCCAGCAGCGATGGCGCGGGATACTCCTACGAGCAGTACTTC
TRBV20-1	TRBJ1-5	.	TRBD1	CSGNRGRTQPQHF	TGCAGCGGCAACAGGGGAAGGACTCAGCCCCAGCATTTT
TRBV20-1	TRBJ1-1	many	.	CSALSGRGAFF	TGCAGTGCCCTCTCCGGTCGGGGAGCTTTCTTT
TRBV6-1	TRBJ2-1	.	TRBD2	CASSPSSGVNEQFF	TGTGCCAGCAGTCCGAGTAGCGGGGTCAATGAGCAGTTCTTC
TRBV5-1	TRBJ2-1	.	.	CASSLKYEQFF	TGCGCCAGCAGCTTAAAATATGAGCAGTTCTTC
TRBV12-3/TRBV12-4	TRBJ2-5	.	TRBD1	CASSVTGMVQETQYF	TGTGCCAGCAGCGTGACAGGGATGGTTCAAGAGACCCAGTACTTC
TRBV7-2	TRBJ2-2	many	TRBD2	CASSLMGGTGELFF	TGTGCCAGCAGCTTAATGGGAGGGACCGGGGAGCTGTTTTTT
TRBV6-2/TRBV6-3	TRBJ2-7	many	TRBD1	CASTSRDRNYEQYF	TGTGCCAGCACCTCAAGGGACAGAAACTACGAGCAGTACTTC
TRBV7-8	TRBJ1-1	many	.	CASSIRALIANTEAFF	TGTGCCAGCAGCATCCGGGCCCTTATTGCGAACACTGAAGCTTTCTTT
TRBV4-3	TRBJ2-2	few	.	CASSQPAAETRAGELFF	TGCGCCAGCAGCCAGCCAGCGGCAGAGACTAGAGCCGGGGAGCTGTTTTTT
TRBV14	TRBJ2-7	.	TRBD1	CASSPLGQGDSEQYF	TGTGCCAGCAGCCCTTTGGGACAGGGGGACTCCGAGCAGTACTTC
TRBV15	TRBJ2-1	few	.	CATSWTGRENEQFF	TGTGCCACCAGCTGGACAGGGAGGGAAAATGAGCAGTTCTTC
TRBV4-3	TRBJ1-1	few	.	CASSPLYQGGTEAFF	TGCGCCAGCAGCCCTTTGTATCAGGGAGGCACTGAAGCTTTCTTT
TRBV11-3	TRBJ2-1	.	TRBD2	CASSFGGSGRATYNEQFF	TGTGCCAGCAGCTTTGGGGGCAGCGGGAGGGCCACCTACAATGAGCAGTTCTTC
TRBV28	TRBJ2-1	.	TRBD2	CASRGGTSSYNEQFF	TGTGCCAGCCGGGGGGGGACTTCCTCCTACAATGAGCAGTTCTTC
TRBV20-1	TRBJ2-3	.	.	CSARDGGSTDTQYF	TGCAGTGCTAGAGACGGCGGGAGCACAGATACGCAGTATTTT
TRBV19	TRBJ1-1	.	TRBD1	CASRQTGGNTEAFF	TGTGCCAGTAGACAAACAGGGGGGAACACTGAAGCTTTCTTT
TRBV20-1	TRBJ2-1	.	.	CSASSSYNEQFF	TGCAGTGCTAGCAGCTCCTACAATGAGCAGTTCTTC
TRBV6-1	TRBJ2-1	.	TRBD2	CASTKTRLAGEVNEQFF	TGTGCCAGCACAAAGACCCGACTAGCGGGAGAGGTTAATGAGCAGTTCTTC
TRBV19	TRBJ1-5	.	.	CASNPRNSNQPQHF	TGTGCCAGTAACCCCAGAAATAGCAATCAGCCCCAGCATTTT
TRBV5-4	TRBJ1-1	.	.	CASSGGRGMNTEAFF	TGTGCCAGCAGCGGGGGTCGGGGAATGAACACTGAAGCTTTCTTT